The 6 T cell receptor beta chains given below trace back to one sample, sequenced in a study of graft-versus-host responses after intestinal transplantation. Sequenced by immunoSEQ multiplex PCR; TCRdb stores in-frame clones only, minus some. This table has around 110,000 clones, just over 90% appearing once. The antigens of these receptors remain unknown. Here the sequenced sample was unstimulated CD4+ T cells sorted from spleen or lymph node cells, taken before transplant. These receptors originate from a human donor who was the organ donor for an intestinal transplant.

Comment on this clone: An end of the junction does not agree with germline; a read error may underlie this. Other DNA sequences in this sample translate to the same CDR3. This rearrangement joins TRBV10-1 to TRBJ2-2; D might be TRBD1 (6 bases). CDR3 length: 15 amino acids. Per germline, CDR1 WNHNN and CDR2 SYGVQD (reference sequence). CDR3 bases: TGCGCCAGCAGTGAGTCGTGGGGGCTGGACGGGGAGCTATTTTTT. As protein: CASSESWGLDGELFF.

This chain uses TRBV6-6 with TRBJ1-1, with 7 bases matching TRBD1. Trimming took 2 bases from V and 3 from J; bases not matched to a gene: 3. The V gene's germline CDR1 is MNHNY and CDR2 SVGAGI (reference sequence). This CDR3 has 14 residues. The CDR3 bases are TGTGCCAGCAGTTACGGGCAGGGGGACACTGAAGCTTTCTTT. Residues: CASSYGQGDTEAFF.

The chain has TRBV19 and TRBJ2-1, with 7 bases identical to TRBD2. This CDR3 is 14 amino acids long. Germline CDR1 reads LNHDA; CDR2 reads SQIVND (reference sequence). With V trimmed by 10 bases and J by 2 bases, 8 bases remained unmatched. Here the CDR3 reads CATVLAEPYNEQFF. The CDR3 region has the DNA TGTGCCACTGTCCTAGCGGAACCCTACAATGAGCAGTTCTTC.

This clone was counted between two and nine times. V is TRBV5-6 and J is TRBJ1-3; D gene uncertain. The V gene lost 0 bases and the J gene lost 4 bases, with 11 bases spanning the gap. The CDR3 contains 15 residues. Germline loops: CDR1 SGHDT, CDR2 YYEEEE. As DNA, the CDR3 is TGTGCCAGCAGCTTGGTTACGGGGTCCGGAAACACCATATATTTT. Encoded protein: CASSLVTGSGNTIYF.

The chain carries TRBV2 and TRBJ2-5; no firm D call. This CDR3 spans 12 amino acids. V dropped 3 bases and J dropped 2 bases, with 4 bases sitting between them. Germline V gene lookup returns CDR1 SNHLY and CDR2 FYNNEI. CDR3 DNA: TGTGCCAGCAGTGACAGGCAAGAGACCCAGTACTTC. Its protein is CASSDRQETQYF. Based on the CDR3 plus reference TRBV2 and TRBJ2-5, the full variable domain is EPEVTQTPSHQVTQMGQEVILRCVPISNHLYFYWYRQILGQKVEFLVSFYNNEISEKSEIFDDQFSVERPDGSNFTLKIRSTKLEDSAMYFCASSDRQETQYFGPGTRLLVL.

The chain is built from TRBV5-1 and TRBJ1-1; D remains unclear. The V gene lost 3 bases and the J gene lost 1 base, with 10 bases spanning the gap. The CDR3 contains 14 residues. Germline values: CDR1 SGHRS, CDR2 YFSETQ. DNA of the CDR3: TGCGCCAGCAGCTCGTACAGTGCGAACACTGAAGCTTTCTTT. It is translated as CASSSYSANTEAFF.